In this sample, the clone carrying this T cell receptor (beta chain) turned up a few times. Its antigen remains unidentified. The CDR3 sequence is 14 residues long. CDR1 SNHLY and CDR2 FYNNEI come from the germline V gene. Together with a sample-barcoded 5' primer, a J-beta primer mix was included in a second PCR lasting about 6 to 11 cycles. A single record per CDR3 protein comes from TCRdb applying MiXCR to the 5' RACE reads. Here the sample spans around 780,000 distinct CDR3 sequences, roughly 25% being singletons. The sample providers were healthy Caucasian people from Russia, aged about 6 to 100. These data are taken from a study of blood T cells in healthy people across ages. Findings and limits, study-wide: A strong correlation was found between TCR beta diversity and the percentage of naive T cells.

This sample was also put to use in a study of T cells of mothers and their children.

The receptor was derived from a boy between 5 and 17 years old in good health. The chain has TRBV2 and TRBJ2-5, with 9 bases identical to TRBD1. The DNA matches TRBJ2-1 better at its end, which makes the J call doubtful. The sequenced material came from blood. CDR3 DNA: TGTGCCAGTCACTGGGGGACAGGGAGGGATGAGCAGTTCTTC. The encoded protein is CASHWGTGRDEQFF.